One and the same sample provided the 2 T cell receptor beta chains below, sequenced in a study of blood T cells in healthy people across ages. It was with a sample-barcoded 5' primer and a J-beta primer mix that a second PCR of roughly 7 to 12 cycles was run. TCRdb ran MiXCR on the 5' RACE reads and lists one entry per CDR3 protein. The table shows over 600,000 distinct CDR3 sequences, with about 46% occurring only once. The specimen sequenced was blood. These receptors came from a man older than 75 in good health.

This clonotype was observed a single time. This chain links TRBV24-1 with TRBJ2-5; 11 bases fit TRBD1. CDR1 is KGHDR, CDR2 SFDVKD, per germline. Trimming took 2 bases from V and 5 from J; bases not matched to a gene: 0. CDR3 size: 14 residues. The CDR3: CATSDWDRGETQYF. The CDR3 DNA reads TGTGCCACCAGTGATTGGGACAGGGGGGAGACCCAGTACTTC.

This clonotype was picked up many times. The chain uses TRBV2 and TRBJ2-1; TRBD2 aligns across 10 bases. CDR3 length equals 15 residues. The germline CDR1 and CDR2 sequences are SNHLY and FYNNEI. J was trimmed by 8 bases and V by 4 bases; bases with no gene match: 8. CDR3 nucleotides: TGTGCCAGCAGTGGGGGGGGGACTAGCGATGATGAGCAGTTCTTC. Protein: CASSGGGTSDDEQFF.